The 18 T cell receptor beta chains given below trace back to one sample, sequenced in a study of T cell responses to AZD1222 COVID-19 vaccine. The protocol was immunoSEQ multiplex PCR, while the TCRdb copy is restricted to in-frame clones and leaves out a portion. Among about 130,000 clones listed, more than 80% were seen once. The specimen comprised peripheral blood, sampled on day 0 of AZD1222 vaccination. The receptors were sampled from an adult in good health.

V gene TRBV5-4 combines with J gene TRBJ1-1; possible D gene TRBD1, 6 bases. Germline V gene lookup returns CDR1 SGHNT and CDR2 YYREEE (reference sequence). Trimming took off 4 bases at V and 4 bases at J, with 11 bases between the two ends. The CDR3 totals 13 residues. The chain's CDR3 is CASSREGGTEAFF. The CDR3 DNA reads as TGTGCCAGCAGCCGGGAAGGGGGCACTGAAGCTTTCTTT.

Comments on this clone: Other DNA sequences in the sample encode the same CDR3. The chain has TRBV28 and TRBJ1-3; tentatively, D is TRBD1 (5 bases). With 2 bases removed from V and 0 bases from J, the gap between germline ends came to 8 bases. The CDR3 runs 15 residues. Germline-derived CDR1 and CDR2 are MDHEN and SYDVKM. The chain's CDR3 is CASSLGGASGNTIYF. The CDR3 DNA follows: TGTGCCAGCAGTTTAGGAGGGGCCTCTGGAAACACCATATATTTT. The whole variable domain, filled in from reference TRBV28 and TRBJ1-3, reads DVKVTQSSRYLVKRTGEKVFLECVQDMDHENMFWYRQDPGLGLRLIYFSYDVKMKEKGDIPEGYSVSREKKERFSLILESASTNQTSMYLCASSLGGASGNTIYFGEGSWLTVV.

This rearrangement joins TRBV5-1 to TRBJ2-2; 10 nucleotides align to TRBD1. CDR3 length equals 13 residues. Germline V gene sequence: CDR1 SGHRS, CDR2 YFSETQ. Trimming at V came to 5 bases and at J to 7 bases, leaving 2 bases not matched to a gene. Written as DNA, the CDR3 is TGCGCCAGCAGGACAGGGGGCGACGGGGAGCTGTTTTTT. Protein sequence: CASRTGGDGELFF.

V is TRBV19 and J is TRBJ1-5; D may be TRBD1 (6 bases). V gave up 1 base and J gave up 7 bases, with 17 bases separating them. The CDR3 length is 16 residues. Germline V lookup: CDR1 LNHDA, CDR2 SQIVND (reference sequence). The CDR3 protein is CASSIVDRSVYQPQHF. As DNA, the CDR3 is TGTGCCAGTAGTATAGTCGACAGGTCTGTTTACCAGCCCCAGCATTTT.

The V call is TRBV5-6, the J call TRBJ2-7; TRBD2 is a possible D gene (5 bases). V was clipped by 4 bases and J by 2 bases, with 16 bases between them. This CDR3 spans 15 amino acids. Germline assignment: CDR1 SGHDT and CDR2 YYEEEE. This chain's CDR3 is CASSLGVYLTYEQYF. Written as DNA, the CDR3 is TGTGCCAGCAGCCTCGGGGTATACCTTACCTACGAGCAGTACTTC.

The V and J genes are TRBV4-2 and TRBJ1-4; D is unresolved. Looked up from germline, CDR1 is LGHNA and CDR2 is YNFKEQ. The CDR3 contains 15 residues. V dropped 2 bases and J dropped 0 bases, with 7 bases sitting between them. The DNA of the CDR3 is TGTGCCAGCAGCCAACCAGCAGCAACTAATGAAAAACTGTTTTTT. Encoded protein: CASSQPAATNEKLFF.

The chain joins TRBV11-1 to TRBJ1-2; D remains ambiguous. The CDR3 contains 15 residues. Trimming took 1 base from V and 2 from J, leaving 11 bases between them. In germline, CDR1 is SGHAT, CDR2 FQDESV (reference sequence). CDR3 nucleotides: TGTGCCAGCAGCTTAGATGTGGGGTGGAACTATGGCTACACCTTC. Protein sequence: CASSLDVGWNYGYTF.

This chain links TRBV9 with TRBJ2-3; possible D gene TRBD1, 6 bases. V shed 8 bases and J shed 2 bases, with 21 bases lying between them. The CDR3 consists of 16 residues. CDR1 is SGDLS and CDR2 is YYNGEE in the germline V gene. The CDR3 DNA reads TGTGCCAGTTCCGTGGGGGCCCAGTCTTTCACAGATACGCAGTATTTT. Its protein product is CASSVGAQSFTDTQYF.

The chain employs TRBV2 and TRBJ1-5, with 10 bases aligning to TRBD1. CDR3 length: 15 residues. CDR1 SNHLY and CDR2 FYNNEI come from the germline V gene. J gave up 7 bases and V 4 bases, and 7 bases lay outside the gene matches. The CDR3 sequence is CASSADRDRGQPQHF. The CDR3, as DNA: TGTGCCAGCAGTGCCGACCGGGACAGGGGACAGCCCCAGCATTTT.

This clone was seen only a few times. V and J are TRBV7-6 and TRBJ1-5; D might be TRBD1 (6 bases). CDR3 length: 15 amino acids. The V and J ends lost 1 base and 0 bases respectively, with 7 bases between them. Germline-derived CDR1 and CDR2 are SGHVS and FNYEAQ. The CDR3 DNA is TGTGCCAGCAGCTTAGGGACAGCTAGCAATCAGCCCCAGCATTTT. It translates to CASSLGTASNQPQHF. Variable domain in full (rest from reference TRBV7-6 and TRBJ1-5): GAGVSQSPRYKVTKRGQDVALRCDPISGHVSLYWYRQALGQGPEFLTYFNYEAQQDKSGLPNDRFSAERPEGSISTLTIQRTEQRDSAMYRCASSLGTASNQPQHFGDGTRLSIL.

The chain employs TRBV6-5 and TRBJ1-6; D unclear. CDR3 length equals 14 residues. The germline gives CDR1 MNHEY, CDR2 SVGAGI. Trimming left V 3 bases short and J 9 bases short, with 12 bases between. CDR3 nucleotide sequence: TGTGCCAGCAGTTATGGGATTAGCGGTTCACCCCTCCACTTT. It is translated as CASSYGISGSPLHF.

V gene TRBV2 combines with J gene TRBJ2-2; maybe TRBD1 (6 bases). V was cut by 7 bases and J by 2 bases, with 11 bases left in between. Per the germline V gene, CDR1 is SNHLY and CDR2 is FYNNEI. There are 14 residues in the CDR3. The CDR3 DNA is TGTGCCAGCACGTTAGGGGGAAACACCGGGGAGCTGTTTTTT. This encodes CASTLGGNTGELFF. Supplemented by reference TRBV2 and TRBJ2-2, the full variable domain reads EPEVTQTPSHQVTQMGQEVILRCVPISNHLYFYWYRQILGQKVEFLVSFYNNEISEKSEIFDDQFSVERPDGSNFTLKIRSTKLEDSAMYFCASTLGGNTGELFFGEGSRLTVL.

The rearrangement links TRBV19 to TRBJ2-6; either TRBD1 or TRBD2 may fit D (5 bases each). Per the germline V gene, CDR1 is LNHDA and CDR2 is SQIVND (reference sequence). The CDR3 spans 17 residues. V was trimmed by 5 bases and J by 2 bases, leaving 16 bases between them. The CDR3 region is CASSLLPGDPGANVLTF. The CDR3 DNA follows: TGTGCCAGTAGTCTACTCCCTGGGGACCCTGGGGCCAACGTCCTGACTTTC.

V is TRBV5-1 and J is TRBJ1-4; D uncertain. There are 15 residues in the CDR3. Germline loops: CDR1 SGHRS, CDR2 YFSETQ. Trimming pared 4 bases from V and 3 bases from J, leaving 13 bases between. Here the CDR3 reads CASSIGPPPNEKLFF. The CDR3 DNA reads TGCGCCAGCAGCATTGGTCCCCCACCTAATGAAAAACTGTTTTTT.

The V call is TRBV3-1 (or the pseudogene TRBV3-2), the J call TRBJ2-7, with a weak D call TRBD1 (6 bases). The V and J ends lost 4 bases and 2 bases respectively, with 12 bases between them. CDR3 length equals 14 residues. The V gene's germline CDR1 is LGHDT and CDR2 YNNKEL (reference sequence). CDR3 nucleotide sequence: TGTGCCAGCAGCCCGGACAGAAGAACCTACGAGCAGTACTTC. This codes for CASSPDRRTYEQYF.

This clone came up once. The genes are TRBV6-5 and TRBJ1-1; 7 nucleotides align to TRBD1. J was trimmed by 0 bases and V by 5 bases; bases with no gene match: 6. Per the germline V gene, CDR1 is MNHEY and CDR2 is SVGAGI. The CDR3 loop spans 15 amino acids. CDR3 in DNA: TGTGCCAGCAGTCTGCAGGGACAGATGAACACTGAAGCTTTCTTT. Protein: CASSLQGQMNTEAFF.

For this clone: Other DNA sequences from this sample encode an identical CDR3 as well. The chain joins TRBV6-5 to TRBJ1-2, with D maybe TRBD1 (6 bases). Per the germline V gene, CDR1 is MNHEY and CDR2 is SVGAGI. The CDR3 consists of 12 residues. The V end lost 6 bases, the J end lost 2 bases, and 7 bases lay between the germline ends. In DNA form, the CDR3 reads TGTGCCAGCAGAACAGGGAACTATGGCTACACCTTC. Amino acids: CASRTGNYGYTF.

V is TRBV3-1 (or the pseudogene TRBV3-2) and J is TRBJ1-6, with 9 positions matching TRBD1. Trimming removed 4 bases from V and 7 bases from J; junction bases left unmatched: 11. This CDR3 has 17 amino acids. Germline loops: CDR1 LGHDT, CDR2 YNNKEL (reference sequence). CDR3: CASSLRVGQGKNSPLHF. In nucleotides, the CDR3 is TGTGCCAGCAGCCTAAGGGTCGGACAGGGGAAGAATTCACCCCTCCACTTT.